This T cell receptor (beta chain) derives from a study of shared clonotypes between healthy human individuals. Here immunoSEQ multiplex PCR was the method, and the copy in TCRdb shows in-frame clones only, minus some. The table has about 2.4 million clones, about 92% seen once. The clonotype originates from a man younger than 35 in good health. The sequencing sample was made of naive CD4+ T cells sorted from blood. As for subset: CD45RA+ positively selected.

CDR3 sequence (DNA): TGTGCCAGCAGCGTTGGGGACACGTCCTACAATGAGCAGTTCTTC. Translated: CASSVGDTSYNEQFF. The chain employs TRBV9 and TRBJ2-1; D perhaps matches TRBD1 (6 bases). With 2 bases removed from V and 1 base from J, the gap between germline ends came to 10 bases. The CDR3 length is 15 residues. Germline V gene data show CDR1 as SGDLS and CDR2 as YYNGEE.